These T cell receptor beta chains were read from a single sample in a study of blood T cell repertoires in COVID-19. Profiled with immunoSEQ multiplex PCR; TCRdb holds only in-frame clones, not every one. The sample shows approximately 260,000 clones, about four fifths of them seen only once. Sequencing used PBMCs or T cells enriched from blood (not recorded which). The receptors come from a man aged 45 to 65 who had recovered from COVID-19. Each CDR3 is given with its conserved first and last residue. The D gene is left open where the match is weak. Clone size is given for some rows only: seen once, a few or many times, or a class if the clone is expanded.

cdr3_length,v_call,d_call,clone_size,j_call,cdr3_nt,cdr3_aa
19,TRBV11-2,TRBD2,NA,TRBJ2-7,TGTGCCAGCAGCTTCGAGCGAGGGCCGCTAGCGGGATTATCCTACGAGCAGTACTTC,CASSFERGPLAGLSYEQYF
15,TRBV7-8,TRBD2,NA,TRBJ2-7,TGTGCCAGCAGCTCCCGACGGGGGGCGGGAGGCGAGCAGTACTTC,CASSSRRGAGGEQYF
15,TRBV27,TRBD2,NA,TRBJ2-7,TGTGCCAGCAGTTCGTATAGCGGGGCAGCCTACGAGCAGTACTTC,CASSSYSGAAYEQYF
15,TRBV6-5,TRBD1,NA,TRBJ2-7,TGTGCCAGCAGTTACGGGACAGGGGGCCCCTACGAGCAGTACTTC,CASSYGTGGPYEQYF
14,TRBV5-1,TRBD1,NA,TRBJ1-2,TGCGCCAGCAGCTTGGGGACAGGACCCTATGGCTACACCTTC,CASSLGTGPYGYTF
14,TRBV5-1,TRBD1,NA,TRBJ1-1,TGCGCCAGCAGCCCAGTCCCGGGACAGAGTGAAGCTTTCTTT,CASSPVPGQSEAFF
12,TRBV5-6,TRBD1,NA,TRBJ1-1,TGTGCCAGCAGCTTCCGACAGGGCCGGGCTTTCTTT,CASSFRQGRAFF
17,TRBV9,TRBD1,NA,TRBJ2-2,TGTGCCAGCAGCCAACGGGACAGGGCGGTAGGCGCCGGGGAGCTGTTTTTT,CASSQRDRAVGAGELFF
15,TRBV27,NA,once,TRBJ1-4,TGTGCCAGCAGTTCCGTGTCTGCAACTAATGAAAAACTGTTTTTT,CASSSVSATNEKLFF
16,TRBV5-1,TRBD1,NA,TRBJ2-7,TGCGCCAGCAGCCGCTACGGGGACAGCAGCTCCTACGAGCAGTACTTC,CASSRYGDSSSYEQYF
16,TRBV7-9,NA,few,TRBJ1-5,TGTGCCAGCGCAGGAGAAACAGGTTTACCCAATCAGCCCCAGCATTTT,CASAGETGLPNQPQHF
14,TRBV11-2,TRBD1,few,TRBJ1-1,TGTGCCAGCAGCCAGGACAGGGGGAGGACTGAAGCTTTCTTT,CASSQDRGRTEAFF
17,TRBV2,NA,once,TRBJ2-7,TGTGCCAGCAGTGTCCCCTCCCCTGCAGTATTATCCTACGAGCAGTACTTC,CASSVPSPAVLSYEQYF
15,TRBV7-9,TRBD2,NA,TRBJ2-3,TGTGCCAGCAGCTTAAGTGGCGGGGGAATGGATACGCAGTATTTT,CASSLSGGGMDTQYF
13,TRBV6-4,NA,NA,TRBJ1-5,TGTGCCAGCAGTAAACAGAGAAATCAGCCCCAGCATTTT,CASSKQRNQPQHF
13,TRBV5-4,NA,NA,TRBJ2-7,TGTGCCAGCAGCCCTCTATTGGAGTCCGAGCAGTACTTC,CASSPLLESEQYF
14,TRBV27,TRBD1,NA,TRBJ2-3,TGTGCCAGCAGTGTCGGGACAGGCACAGATACGCAGTATTTT,CASSVGTGTDTQYF
17,TRBV5-1,TRBD2,once,TRBJ2-7,TGCGCCAGCAGCTTGGGGGCTAGCGGGAGGGTAGAGTACGAGCAGTACTTC,CASSLGASGRVEYEQYF
15,TRBV5-1,TRBD2,NA,TRBJ2-5,TGCGCCAGCAGCCCAGGGACTAGCCTACAAGAGACCCAGTACTTC,CASSPGTSLQETQYF
13,TRBV19,NA,few,TRBJ2-7,TGTGCCAGTAGTCCTCAGGGGTTTGGCGAGCAGTACTTC,CASSPQGFGEQYF
16,TRBV4-1,TRBD2,NA,TRBJ2-2,TGCGCCAGCAGCCCGGGACTAGCGGGAGATTTTTGGGAGCTGTTTTTT,CASSPGLAGDFWELFF
15,TRBV5-1,NA,NA,TRBJ2-1,TGCGCCAGCAGCTTACGGGGGATCACCTACAATGAGCAGTTCTTC,CASSLRGITYNEQFF
14,TRBV10-2,NA,few,TRBJ2-2,TGCGCCAGCAGAAGCCTGGCGGAGTCCGGGGAGCTGTTTTTT,CASRSLAESGELFF
15,TRBV2,NA,many,TRBJ1-6,TGTGCCAGCAGTGAAAAGCGGCAGGTCAATTCACCCCTCCACTTT,CASSEKRQVNSPLHF
18,TRBV7-3,NA,NA,TRBJ1-1,TGTGCCAGCAGCTTCGACCCCCCAGGGGCGGGGGTGAACACTGAAGCTTTCTTT,CASSFDPPGAGVNTEAFF
14,TRBV10-3,NA,NA,TRBJ1-5,TGTGCCATCAGTGATAACGTTGAGGTTCAGCCCCAGCATTTT,CAISDNVEVQPQHF
15,TRBV10-2,NA,once,TRBJ2-7,TGCGCCAGCAGTGAAGAGCGGAAACCCCCCTACGAGCAGTACTTC,CASSEERKPPYEQYF
13,TRBV7-2,NA,NA,TRBJ2-7,TGTGCCAGCAGCCGCGGAGAGGCATACGAGCAGTACTTC,CASSRGEAYEQYF
14,TRBV7-2,NA,NA,TRBJ2-1,TGTGCCAGCAGCTTGGGGCGCACTGGCAATGAGCAGTTCTTC,CASSLGRTGNEQFF